One TCR beta chain is described in this entry. Its antigen is currently unknown. Trimming took 4 bases from V and 6 from J; bases not matched to a gene: 8. Germline V gene sequence: CDR1 MGHDK, CDR2 SYGVNS. The CDR3 extends over 15 amino acids. The data were taken from a study of Graves' ophthalmopathy and Graves' hyperthyroidism. Amplified TCR beta CDR3 regions were obtained using RNA transcripts as template. In the first round, RT-PCR was carried out with HTBI primers, and a multiplex PCR formed the second round. TCRdb passed the multiplex PCR reads through MiXCR, listing each CDR3 protein once. The sample shows almost 750,000 distinct CDR3 sequences, roughly two fifths of them seen only once. Study-level findings and limits: From stable hyperthyroidism, ophthalmopathy was separated by a 13-signature model with 85% to 90% sensitivity and more than 75% specificity.

The sequence was obtained from an adult man with Graves' ophthalmopathy. Material for sequencing was peripheral blood. This chain uses TRBV25-1 with TRBJ1-4; 7 bases fit TRBD1. The CDR3 is CASSVQTGTDEKLFF. DNA of the CDR3: TGTGCCAGCAGTGTGCAGACAGGGACGGATGAAAAACTGTTTTTT.